The 21 T cell receptor beta chains given below trace back to one sample, sequenced in a study of blood T cells in healthy people across ages (dated by TCRdb to the mid-2010s). The library was obtained by 5' RACE. The sequencer was an Illumina HiSeq 2500. A second roughly 6 to 11 cycle PCR used a sample-barcoded 5' primer and a J-beta primer mix. TCRdb's own reprocessing of the public reads used fastp at Q25 and MiXCR and kept productive beta chains. When rows share a CDR3 protein, they turn into one entry using the most common DNA and genes. The sample includes 800,000 or so distinct CDR3 sequences, with 20% to 30% observed a single time. The top ten constitute 3% to 4.5% of the sample. The same sample was also used in a study of T cells of mothers and their children.

Sequenced: blood. The receptors here all came from a boy under 18 in good health.

V is TRBV18 and J is TRBJ1-2; no firm D call. Germline CDR1 reads KGHSH; CDR2 reads LQKENI. V was shortened by 3 bases and J by 13 bases, with 15 bases between the two germline ends. This CDR3 spans 12 amino acids. The CDR3 is CASSPRAGPGTF. The CDR3 DNA sequence: TGTGCCAGCTCACCGAGGGCAGGACCAGGCACCTTC.

This clonotype was recorded a few times. This CDR3 is CSAPGRRTPSTDTQYF. The CDR3 DNA reads as TGCAGTGCCCCGGGAAGAAGAACTCCTAGCACAGATACGCAGTATTTT. V usage is TRBV20-1 and J usage is TRBJ2-3; D might be TRBD2 (5 bases). The CDR3 totals 16 residues. V was shortened by 6 bases and J by 0 bases, with 19 bases between the two germline ends. Germline lookup yields CDR1 DFQATT and CDR2 SNEGSKA (reference sequence).

The V gene is TRBV7-2, the J gene TRBJ2-5, with TRBD2 matching 7 bases. The CDR3 contains 15 residues. Trimming cost V 2 bases and J 1 base; bases outside gene matches: 4. Germline V gene data show CDR1 as SGHTA and CDR2 as FQGNSA. The CDR3 loop is CASSLTRGSQETQYF. The CDR3 DNA reads TGTGCCAGCAGCTTAACGCGGGGGAGCCAAGAGACCCAGTACTTC.

This chain uses TRBV28 with TRBJ2-3; possibly TRBD1 for D (5 bases). The end of the DNA fits TRBJ1-5 better, so the J call may be wrong. The length of the CDR3 is 18 residues. The germline CDR1 and CDR2 sequences are MDHEN and SYDVKM. Here the CDR3 reads CASSPGVLAGGSTDTQHF. The DNA for the CDR3 is TGTGCCAGCAGTCCCGGCGTATTAGCGGGGGGTAGCACAGATACGCAGCATTTT.

This clonotype was picked up a small number of times. J is TRBJ2-6 and V is TRBV7-8; D might be TRBD1 (5 bases). CDR1 and CDR2 from the germline V gene are SGHVS and FQNEAQ. This CDR3 is 11 amino acids long. V lost 5 bases, J lost 15 bases, and 11 bases lay in between. The CDR3 here is CASSLRDDLTF. The CDR3 DNA sequence: TGTGCCAGCAGCCTCAGGGATGACCTGACTTTC.

CDR3 nucleotides: TGCAGCGGGGAAAAAGAGACCCAGTACTTC. Amino acids: CSGEKETQYF. The gene calls are TRBV29-1 and TRBJ2-1; unclear D gene. The tail of the sequence fits TRBJ2-5 better, so the J call may be wrong. The germline CDR1 and CDR2 sequences are SQVTM and ANQGSEA. CDR3 size: 10 residues.

The chain couples TRBV7-9 to TRBJ2-5; D call uncertain. The J call could be wrong; TRBJ2-7 is a better fit for the DNA end. Germline CDR1 SEHNR, CDR2 FQNEAQ (reference sequence). The CDR3 has 16 amino acids. In DNA, the CDR3 is TGTGCCAGCAGCTCCCCCCTGGGGATGGGGACCTACGAGCAGTACTTC. The encoded protein is CASSSPLGMGTYEQYF.

The chain's CDR3 is CSARAASGRVTGTQYF. CDR3 DNA: TGCAGTGCTAGAGCGGCTAGCGGGAGAGTCACAGGAACGCAGTATTTT. V is TRBV20-1 and J is TRBJ2-3, with 10 bases that match TRBD2. The V segment lost 1 base and the J segment 9 bases; nucleotides outside the gene matches: 13. The CDR3 consists of 16 residues. The V gene's germline CDR1 is DFQATT and CDR2 SNEGSKA (reference sequence).

V is TRBV6-6 and J is TRBJ2-5; no firm D call. CDR3 length: 14 residues. The V gene lost 9 bases and the J gene lost 0 bases, with 14 bases spanning the gap. Germline CDR1 is MNHNY and CDR2 is SVGAGI (reference sequence). The CDR3 DNA sequence: TGTGCCAGACTCCCAGGAAGGGACCAAGAGACCCAGTACTTC. Translating it yields CARLPGRDQETQYF.

This clonotype occurred a few times. This CDR3 is CASSLKGDPGTQYF. The CDR3 bases are TGTGCCAGCAGCTTAAAGGGGGATCCAGGGACCCAGTACTTC. The gene calls are TRBV7-3 and TRBJ2-5; D may be TRBD1 (6 bases). V was trimmed by 1 base and J by 7 bases, leaving 13 bases between them. Germline V CDR1 and CDR2: SGHTA, FQGTGA. The CDR3 totals 14 residues.

The chain uses TRBV12-3 or TRBV12-4 and TRBJ1-2, with D unclear. This CDR3 has 13 amino acids. V was clipped by 1 base and J by 3 bases, with 6 bases between them. The CDR3 loop is CASSLEQYYGYTF. In DNA form, the CDR3 reads TGTGCCAGCAGTTTAGAACAGTACTATGGCTACACCTTC.

This chain links TRBV20-1 with TRBJ1-4, with D unclear. From germline, CDR1 is DFQATT and CDR2 SNEGSKA (reference sequence). V lost 6 bases, J lost 2 bases, and 13 bases lay in between. The CDR3 has 14 amino acids. For the CDR3, the DNA is TGCAGTGCCCCCGTTAGCCCCACTAATGAAAAACTGTTTTTT. Its translation is CSAPVSPTNEKLFF.

The rearrangement joins TRBV4-1 to TRBJ2-1; D may be TRBD2 (6 bases). The J call may be wrong; the DNA end is better matched by TRBJ2-5. Germline loops: CDR1 MGHRA, CDR2 YSYEKL. The CDR3 runs 16 residues. CDR3 coding DNA: TGCGCCAGCAGCCAAGCCGGAGGGGAAGGAGAGGAGACCCAGTACTTC. Translation: CASSQAGGEGEETQYF.

V and J are TRBV12-3 or TRBV12-4 and TRBJ2-2, with 11 bases matching TRBD2. The CDR3 consists of 14 residues. V gave up 6 bases and J gave up 5 bases; unmatched junction bases: 2. CDR3 in DNA: TGTGCCAGCAGACGGACTAGCGGGACCGGGGAGCTGTTTTTT. Amino acids: CASRRTSGTGELFF.

The chain recombines TRBV28 with TRBJ2-5; TRBD2 aligns across 7 bases. The germline CDR1 and CDR2 sequences are MDHEN and SYDVKM. The trim removed 5 bases at V and 4 bases at J, leaving 16 bases unmatched. This CDR3 contains 17 residues. CDR3 bases: TGTGCCAGCAGTCCATATATGGGCATGGGGGGGATAGAGACCCAGTACTTC. As protein: CASSPYMGMGGIETQYF.

This sequence joins TRBV7-3 and TRBJ2-2, with D perhaps given as TRBD1 or TRBD2 (7 bases each). This CDR3 has 16 amino acids. V was pared by 5 bases and J by 5 bases, with 18 bases between. The germline CDR1 and CDR2 sequences are SGHTA and FQGTGA. CDR3 nucleotide sequence: TGTGCCAGCAGCCCCGCAGGGGGAGGGACTACCGGGGAGCTGTTTTTT. It codes for CASSPAGGGTTGELFF. The complete variable domain, with remaining parts taken from reference TRBV7-3 and TRBJ2-2, reads GAGVSQTPSNKVTEKGKYVELRCDPISGHTALYWYRQSLGQGPEFLIYFQGTGAADDSGLPNDRFFAVRPEGSVSTLKIQRTERGDSAVYLCASSPAGGGTTGELFFGEGSRLTVL.

The genes are TRBV2 and TRBJ2-7; 9 bases align to TRBD1. The CDR3 consists of 13 residues. The J segment lost 2 bases and the V segment lost 9 bases, leaving 5 bases of the junction unmatched. Germline V gene lookup returns CDR1 SNHLY and CDR2 FYNNEI. For the CDR3, the DNA is TGTGCCAGTTTCAGGGACAGGGCCTACGAGCAGTACTTC. It codes for CASFRDRAYEQYF.

J is TRBJ1-5 and V is TRBV4-2, with D hard to call. The CDR3 loop spans 15 amino acids. The germline V gene encodes CDR1 LGHNA and CDR2 YNFKEQ. Trimming took 0 bases from V and 4 from J, leaving 10 bases between them. CDR3 in DNA: TGTGCCAGCAGCCAAGAAGTGACGCTGAATCAGCCCCAGCATTTT. Protein sequence: CASSQEVTLNQPQHF.

This clonotype has a handful of counts. This rearrangement joins TRBV6-1 to TRBJ1-6; 11 positions match TRBD1. Germline V gene sequence: CDR1 MNHNS, CDR2 SASEGT. This CDR3 is built from 17 residues. Trimming took 8 bases from V and 7 from J; bases not matched to a gene: 13. The CDR3 sequence is CASSRAGTGGWNSPLHF. CDR3 in DNA: TGTGCCAGCTCACGAGCCGGGACAGGGGGTTGGAATTCACCCCTCCACTTT.

V is TRBV13 and J is TRBJ2-5; maybe TRBD2 (5 bases). The J call may be in error: the DNA end matches TRBJ2-7 better. The CDR3 length is 14 residues. Germline CDR1 is PRHDT and CDR2 is FYEKMQ (reference sequence). The CDR3 DNA reads as TGTGCCAGCACCACGAGCGGAAAAGGATACGAGCAGTACTTC. Amino acids: CASTTSGKGYEQYF.

This clonotype was seen only a few times. In nucleotides, the CDR3 is TGCAGTGCTCACTTCAGGGGCGGTGGCAATCAGCCCCAGCATTTT. Its protein is CSAHFRGGGNQPQHF. The rearrangement joins TRBV20-1 to TRBJ1-5; D possibly corresponds to TRBD1 (6 bases). The CDR3 is 15 amino acids. The V and J ends lost 5 bases and 2 bases respectively, with 16 bases between them. Germline values: CDR1 DFQATT, CDR2 SNEGSKA (reference sequence).